The TCR beta chain described here comes from a study of tissue T cells after allogeneic stem cell transplantation. Comment on this clone: Its antigen is not identified.

Broader study findings: Which tissue TCRs were alloreactive or antigen-specific was not determined. Some clones might be persisting host cells.

Produced via immunoSEQ multiplex PCR; TCRdb's table is partial and in-frame only. The sample carries approximately 9,700 clones, under 75% recorded once. From germline, CDR1 is SGHRS and CDR2 YFSETQ. This CDR3 has 17 amino acids. The V gene lost 3 bases and the J gene lost 5 bases, with 20 bases spanning the gap. Material: tissue from the ileum, obtained at autopsy. This receptor was taken from a woman aged 18 to 49 with breast cancer. The chain combines TRBV5-1 with TRBJ2-2, with D perhaps TRBD1 or TRBD2 (5 bases each). DNA of the CDR3: TGCGCCAGCAGCTCCCAGGCCGGGACCAGGGAGACCGGGGAGCTGTTTTTT. Amino acids: CASSSQAGTRETGELFF.